Following are 13 T cell receptor beta chains from one sample sequenced in a study of blood T cell repertoires in COVID-19. TCRdb's copy holds only in-frame clones and misses some; the assay was immunoSEQ multiplex PCR. Among about 150,000 clones listed, approximately 80% were seen once. The sequencing sample was made of PBMCs or T cells enriched from blood (not recorded which). These receptors came from a man between 65 and 85 years old who had been exposed to COVID-19.

This chain uses TRBV4-1 with TRBJ1-2, with TRBD1 matching over 9 bases. With V trimmed by 3 bases and J by 6 bases, 11 bases remained unmatched. This CDR3 contains 16 residues. Germline CDR1 MGHRA, CDR2 YSYEKL. The CDR3 here is CASSHFSGQGRDGYTF. For the CDR3, the DNA is TGCGCCAGCAGCCATTTCTCCGGACAGGGGAGGGATGGCTACACCTTC.

This clone was recorded a few times. The V gene is TRBV7-2, the J gene TRBJ1-1, with D unclear. Germline loops: CDR1 SGHTA, CDR2 FQGNSA. Trimming stripped 7 bases from V and 5 bases from J, with 11 bases between. This CDR3 region has 12 residues. The CDR3 here is CASTVPPTEAFF. Here the CDR3 DNA reads TGTGCCAGCACGGTGCCCCCTACTGAAGCTTTCTTT.

This clone was detected only a few times. The chain carries TRBV6-5 and TRBJ1-5; 8 positions match TRBD1. Germline trimming cut 6 bases from V and 6 bases from J; bases unmatched to any gene: 7. The CDR3 length is 14 residues. Per the germline V gene, CDR1 is MNHEY and CDR2 is SVGAGI. CDR3: CASSPGQGFQPQHF. The CDR3 DNA reads TGTGCCAGCAGCCCCGGACAGGGATTTCAGCCCCAGCATTTT.

The V call is TRBV18, the J call TRBJ1-3; D remains unclear. This CDR3 is 11 amino acids long. The germline gives CDR1 KGHSH, CDR2 LQKENI. V lost 3 bases and J 7 bases, leaving 4 bases between the germline ends. The CDR3 here is CASSPSNTIYF. The CDR3 coding sequence is TGTGCCAGCTCACCCTCCAACACCATATATTTT. The full variable domain, its missing parts supplied by reference TRBV18 and TRBJ1-3, is NAGVMQNPRHLVRRRGQEARLRCSPMKGHSHVYWYRQLPEEGLKFMVYLQKENIIDESGMPKERFSAEFPKEGPSILRIQQVVRGDSAAYFCASSPSNTIYFGEGSWLTVV.

In its sample, this clone was seen once. This chain uses TRBV4-3 with TRBJ1-2, with D hard to call. The germline V and J ends were trimmed by 3 bases and 5 bases, with 10 bases remaining between them. The CDR3 is made up of 13 amino acids. Germline V gene lookup returns CDR1 LGHNA and CDR2 YSLEER. The CDR3 region is CASSQGGGYGYTF. DNA of the CDR3: TGCGCCAGCAGCCAGGGAGGCGGATATGGCTACACCTTC.

V gene TRBV3-1 (or the pseudogene TRBV3-2) combines with J gene TRBJ1-1; maybe TRBD1 (6 bases). Per the germline V gene, CDR1 is LGHDT and CDR2 is YNNKEL (reference sequence). V lost 5 bases and J 5 bases, leaving 18 bases between the germline ends. The CDR3 spans 15 residues. CDR3 loop: CASSSPGGARTEAFF. CDR3 in DNA: TGTGCCAGCAGCTCCCCCGGGGGGGCGAGGACTGAAGCTTTCTTT.

This chain uses TRBV11-3 with TRBJ2-1; D perhaps matches TRBD2 (6 bases). The CDR3 loop spans 14 amino acids. Trimming removed 3 bases from V and 1 base from J, with 7 bases in between. Germline V lookup: CDR1 SGHNT, CDR2 YENEEA. This CDR3 is CASSFGRSYNEQFF. The DNA for the CDR3 is TGTGCCAGCAGCTTCGGGAGATCCTACAATGAGCAGTTCTTC.

This clone was picked up a small number of times. The chain recombines TRBV6-5 with TRBJ1-3; 9 positions agree with TRBD1. The germline V gene has CDR1 MNHEY and CDR2 SVGAGI. This CDR3 is built from 14 residues. Trimming took 9 bases from V and 4 from J; bases not matched to a gene: 7. In DNA form, the CDR3 reads TGTGCCAGTATCCCCGGGACAGGGGGAAACACCATATATTTT. Encoded protein: CASIPGTGGNTIYF.

The rearrangement joins TRBV6-4 to TRBJ2-1; 8 bases line up with TRBD2. CDR3 length equals 14 residues. J was trimmed by 5 bases and V by 5 bases; bases with no gene match: 5. CDR1 is MRHNA and CDR2 is SNTAGT in the germline V gene. The DNA of the CDR3 is TGTGCCAGCAGTCCCGGGACTAGACACAATGAGCAGTTCTTC. Amino acid sequence: CASSPGTRHNEQFF.

The J gene is TRBJ1-2, the V gene TRBV18; D perhaps matches TRBD1 (6 bases). Germline V gene sequence: CDR1 KGHSH, CDR2 LQKENI. This CDR3 spans 12 amino acids. The V end lost 6 bases, the J end lost 12 bases, and 17 bases lay between the germline ends. The CDR3 spells CASSEGDKVDTF. The CDR3 nucleotides read TGTGCCAGCTCCGAAGGGGACAAAGTTGACACCTTC.

The chain carries TRBV7-9 and TRBJ2-7; D ambiguous. This CDR3 has 16 amino acids. The ends were cut back, 0 bases at V and 0 bases at J, with 12 bases in the middle. CDR1 SEHNR and CDR2 FQNEAQ come from the germline V gene (reference sequence). DNA for the CDR3: TGTGCCAGCAGCTTAGCGCGTCAGCGCAACTCCTACGAGCAGTACTTC. Its translation is CASSLARQRNSYEQYF.

CDR3 coding DNA: TGTGCCAGCACCGGACAGGGGGCTTCCAGAACTGAAGCTTTCTTT. Its protein is CASTGQGASRTEAFF. This chain joins TRBV6-5 and TRBJ1-1, with TRBD1 matching over 11 bases. V gave up 7 bases and J gave up 5 bases; unmatched junction bases: 9. The CDR3 totals 15 residues. CDR1 MNHEY and CDR2 SVGAGI come from the germline V gene.

This clone has more than one count but fewer than ten. This chain uses TRBV7-9 with TRBJ1-1, with TRBD1 matching over 7 bases. Looked up from germline, CDR1 is SEHNR and CDR2 is FQNEAQ (reference sequence). The CDR3 has 14 amino acids. V shed 4 bases, J shed 3 bases, and the junction held 5 bases outside the gene matches. The CDR3 is CASSSRGPDTEAFF. The CDR3, as DNA: TGTGCCAGCAGCTCGAGGGGGCCGGACACTGAAGCTTTCTTT. Looking up the rest from reference TRBV7-9 and TRBJ1-1 gives the full variable domain: DTGVSQNPRHKITKRGQNVTFRCDPISEHNRLYWYRQTLGQGPEFLTYFQNEAQLEKSRLLSDRFSAERPKGSFSTLEIQRTEQGDSAMYLCASSSRGPDTEAFFGQGTRLTVV.